A selection of T cell receptor beta chains follows, all from one sample in a study of cytomegalovirus exposure and HLA in healthy donors. Repertoires were generated with immunoSEQ multiplex PCR, while TCRdb's copy carries only in-frame clones and drops some. The sample's table shows 60,000 or so clones. The sample comprised PBMCs. The receptors were gathered from a man aged 45-60 years in good health and CMV-seropositive. CDR3s include the opening cysteine and the closing phenylalanine or tryptophan. D genes are given only for firm matches.

J: TRBJ2-5; length: 14; D: -; V: TRBV7-2; CDR3: CASSLDQRVETQYF; DNA: TGTGCCAGCAGCTTAGATCAGCGGGTGGAGACCCAGTACTTC
J: TRBJ1-5; length: 15; D: TRBD1; V: TRBV28; CDR3: CASSLGTAINQPQHF; DNA: TGTGCCAGCAGTTTGGGGACAGCTATCAATCAGCCCCAGCATTTT
J: TRBJ2-7; length: 11; D: TRBD2; V: TRBV28; CDR3: CATQAGREQYF; DNA: TGTGCCACCCAAGCGGGGCGCGAGCAGTACTTC
J: TRBJ1-5; length: 17; D: TRBD1; V: TRBV18; CDR3: CASSPPRTGGGNQPQHF; DNA: TGTGCCAGCTCGCCGCCCAGGACAGGGGGAGGGAATCAGCCCCAGCATTTT
J: TRBJ1-1; length: 14; D: -; V: TRBV28; CDR3: CASSPPRVNTEAFF; DNA: TGTGCCAGCAGTCCCCCCAGGGTCAACACTGAAGCTTTCTTT
J: TRBJ2-3; length: 16; D: -; V: TRBV4-1; CDR3: CASSHIDLISTDTQYF; DNA: TGCGCCAGCAGCCATATCGACTTAATTAGCACAGATACGCAGTATTTT
J: TRBJ2-7; length: 16; D: -; V: TRBV28; CDR3: CASSLAGAEGGYEQYF; DNA: TGTGCCAGCAGTTTAGCGGGGGCGGAGGGGGGTTACGAGCAGTACTTC
J: TRBJ2-7; length: 14; D: -; V: TRBV29-1; CDR3: CSVGQGEIPYEQYF; DNA: TGCAGCGTAGGCCAAGGGGAAATCCCCTACGAGCAGTACTTC
J: TRBJ2-3; length: 14; D: -; V: TRBV19; CDR3: CASSIGPEEDTQYF; DNA: TGTGCCAGTAGTATAGGTCCGGAGGAAGATACGCAGTATTTT
J: TRBJ2-7; length: 17; D: TRBD1; V: TRBV5-4; CDR3: CASSLGPDRVDPYEQYF; DNA: TGTGCCAGCAGCTTGGGGCCCGACAGGGTCGATCCCTACGAGCAGTACTTC